This TCR beta chain was sequenced in a study of T cell responses to AZD1222 COVID-19 vaccine. Trimming cost V 0 bases and J 6 bases; bases outside gene matches: 7. The germline V gene encodes CDR1 SGDLS and CDR2 YYNGEE. The CDR3 length is 16 residues. Here immunoSEQ multiplex PCR was the method, and the copy in TCRdb shows in-frame clones only, minus some. Here the sample spans over 95,000 clones, about 87% being singletons. The sequence came from an adult in good health. This rearrangement joins TRBV9 to TRBJ2-7, with 12 bases fitting TRBD1. This sample comprised peripheral blood, obtained on day 0 of AZD1222 vaccination. The CDR3: CASSVGGQGARGEQYF. The CDR3 DNA reads TGTGCCAGCAGCGTAGGGGGACAGGGGGCTCGAGGCGAGCAGTACTTC.